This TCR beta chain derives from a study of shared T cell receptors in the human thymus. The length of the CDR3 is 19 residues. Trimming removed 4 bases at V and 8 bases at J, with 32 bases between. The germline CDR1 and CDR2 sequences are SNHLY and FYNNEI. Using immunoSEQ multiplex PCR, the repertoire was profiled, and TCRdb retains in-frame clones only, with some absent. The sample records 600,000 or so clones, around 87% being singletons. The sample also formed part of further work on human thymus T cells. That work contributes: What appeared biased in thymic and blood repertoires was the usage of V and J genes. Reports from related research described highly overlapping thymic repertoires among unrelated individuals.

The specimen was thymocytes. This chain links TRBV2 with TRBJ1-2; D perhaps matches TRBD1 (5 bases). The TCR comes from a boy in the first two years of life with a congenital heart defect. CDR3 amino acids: CASSALSSSTGWISGGYTF. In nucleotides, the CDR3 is TGTGCCAGCAGTGCACTATCGAGCTCCACAGGCTGGATCTCGGGCGGCTACACCTTC.